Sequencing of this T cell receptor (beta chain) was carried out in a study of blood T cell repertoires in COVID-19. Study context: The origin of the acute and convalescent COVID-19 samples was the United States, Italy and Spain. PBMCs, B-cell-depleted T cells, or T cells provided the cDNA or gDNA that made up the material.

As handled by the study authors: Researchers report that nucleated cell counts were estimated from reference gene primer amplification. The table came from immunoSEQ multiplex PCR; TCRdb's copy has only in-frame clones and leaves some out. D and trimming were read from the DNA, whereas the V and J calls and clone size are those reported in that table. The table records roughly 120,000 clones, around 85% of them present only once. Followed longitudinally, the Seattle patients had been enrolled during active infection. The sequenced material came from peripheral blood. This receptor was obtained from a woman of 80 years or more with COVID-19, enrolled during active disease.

The CDR3 loop reads CASSERVDRGGNEQFF. For the CDR3, the DNA is TGTGCCAGCAGTGAAAGGGTGGACAGGGGTGGGAATGAGCAGTTCTTC. The genes are TRBV2 and TRBJ2-1, with TRBD1 identical over 9 bases. This CDR3 region has 16 residues. Germline CDR1 is SNHLY and CDR2 is FYNNEI. V dropped 2 bases and J dropped 7; count of bases not matched to a gene: 9.